This T cell receptor beta chain emerged from a study of T cells after yellow fever vaccination. On the study more broadly: Any fraction with a low cell number was prepared using SMART-Seq v4 Ultra Low Input. Study conclusions and caveats: Overlap between CD4 and CD8 compartments was detected for a small share of clonotypes. The secondary response was weaker but peaked faster, day 5 versus 15.

This clonotype was seen more than once but under ten times. Its antigen is unidentified. Template switching with 5'RACE generated the TCR cDNA and added a universal primer site and UMIs. Each CDR3 protein gets one entry after TCRdb re-called the 5' RACE reads with MiXCR. The sample yields 500,000 to 650,000 distinct CDR3 sequences, roughly 12% seen once. The TCR originated in a man between 25 and 39 years old who received the YFV17D yellow fever vaccine. Material: PBMCs, obtained on the day of the yellow fever booster vaccination.

CDR3 sequence reads: CASSYETSNYEQYF. The CDR3 nucleotides read TGTGCCAGCAGTTACGAAACATCGAACTACGAGCAGTACTTC. The V gene is TRBV6-2 or TRBV6-3, the J gene TRBJ2-7; D unresolved. The ends were cut back, 2 bases at V and 3 bases at J, with 11 bases in the middle. Per the germline V gene, CDR1 is MNHEY and CDR2 is SVGEGT. The CDR3 consists of 14 residues.